This T cell receptor beta chain comes out of a study of control samples from healthy donors and cancer patients. Method: immunoSEQ multiplex PCR; TCRdb's copy keeps in-frame clones and lacks some. The sample shows around 250,000 clones, roughly 82% of them seen only once. The germline CDR1 and CDR2 sequences are MRHNA and SNTAGT. CDR3 size: 19 residues. Trimming cost V 3 bases and J 0 bases; bases outside gene matches: 14. The sample was PBMCs. This chain joins TRBV6-4 and TRBJ1-5, with 7 bases lining up with TRBD1. The clonotype comes from a woman aged 55-75 years with lung cancer. The DNA of the CDR3 is TGTGCCAGCAGTGATTTGACAGGGTTGCCAATTTATAGCAATCAGCCCCAGCATTTT. Translated: CASSDLTGLPIYSNQPQHF.